This T cell receptor (beta chain) comes out of a study of blood T cell repertoires in COVID-19. For the study at large: Samples representing acute and convalescent COVID-19 were sourced from the United States, Italy and Spain.

Clones were read by immunoSEQ multiplex PCR, and TCRdb kept only the in-frame ones, dropping some. Among more than 200,000 clones, 86% were seen once, and the ten largest hold 1.5% to 2%. CDR3 length: 13 amino acids. V lost 7 bases, J lost 3 bases, and 16 bases lay in between. Germline V gene lookup returns CDR1 SQVTM and CDR2 ANQGSEA. This TCR was recovered from a man between 35 and 55 years old who had recovered from COVID-19. V gene TRBV29-1 combines with J gene TRBJ2-7, with a weak D call TRBD2 (5 bases). The sample taken for sequencing was PBMCs or T cells enriched from blood (not recorded which). For the CDR3, the DNA is TGCAGCGCTTACCCCGGGATGTACTACGAGCAGTACTTC. It encodes CSAYPGMYYEQYF.